These 5 T cell receptor beta chains came from one sample sequenced in a study of blood T cells in healthy people across ages. Next came a second PCR, run for about 6 to 12 cycles, which used a sample-barcoded 5' primer along with a J-beta primer mix. TCRdb fed the 5' RACE reads into MiXCR, producing one record per CDR3 protein. The sample lists around 750,000 distinct CDR3 sequences; roughly 53% were seen once. Sequenced sample: blood. These receptors were obtained from an elderly man in good health.

Only one count was recorded for this clonotype. This sequence joins TRBV3-1 and TRBJ2-1; D is perhaps TRBD2 (6 bases). Germline V gene sequence: CDR1 LGHDT, CDR2 YNNKEL (reference sequence). The length of the CDR3 is 17 residues. V lost 0 bases to trimming and J lost 7 bases, with 19 bases between them. In nucleotides, the CDR3 is TGTGCCAGCAGCCAAGAAGGTCGAGGGAGGTCGAGGAATGAGCAGTTCTTC. Translated, it gives CASSQEGRGRSRNEQFF.

The CDR3 DNA follows: TGTGCCAGCAGCTCCCAGGCCGATGCTCCCCTCCACTTT. Amino acids: CASSSQADAPLHF. This chain connects TRBV6-5 to TRBJ1-6; D remains ambiguous. Trimming took off 6 bases at V and 13 bases at J, with 16 bases between the two ends. The CDR3 runs to 13 residues. Germline V gives CDR1 MNHEY, CDR2 SVGAGI.

This chain joins TRBV5-1 and TRBJ1-1; 8 nucleotides agree with TRBD1. This CDR3 is built from 13 residues. CDR1 is SGHRS, CDR2 YFSETQ, per germline. Trimming cost V 2 bases and J 7 bases; bases outside gene matches: 4. This chain's CDR3 is CASSFEQGDEAFF. DNA of the CDR3: TGCGCCAGCAGCTTCGAACAGGGGGATGAAGCTTTCTTT. Full variable domain (remainder filled in from reference TRBV5-1 and TRBJ1-1): KAGVTQTPRYLIKTRGQQVTLSCSPISGHRSVSWYQQTPGQGLQFLFEYFSETQRNKGNFPGRFSGRQFSNSRSEMNVSTLELGDSALYLCASSFEQGDEAFFGQGTRLTVV.

In the case of this clonotype: One end of the junction varies from germline; a read error may be responsible. V usage is TRBV5-6 and J usage is TRBJ2-1; TRBD2 agrees at 16 bases. Germline V CDR1 and CDR2: SGHDT, YYEEEE. The CDR3 totals 18 residues. The CDR3 spells CASTRGLAGGRPQNEQLF. The CDR3, as DNA: TGTGCCAGCACCCGGGGACTAGCGGGAGGGAGGCCTCAAAATGAGCAGTTATTC.

This clonotype came up once. This chain connects TRBV20-1 to TRBJ2-1, with D perhaps being TRBD1 or TRBD2 (7 bases each). The CDR3 runs to 12 residues. The V end was cut by 6 bases, the J end by 7 bases, with 13 bases between. CDR1 and CDR2 from the germline V gene are DFQATT and SNEGSKA (reference sequence). DNA of the CDR3: TGCAGTGCCAGGGAGGGGGCGAATGAGCAGTTCTTC. The encoded protein is CSAREGANEQFF.